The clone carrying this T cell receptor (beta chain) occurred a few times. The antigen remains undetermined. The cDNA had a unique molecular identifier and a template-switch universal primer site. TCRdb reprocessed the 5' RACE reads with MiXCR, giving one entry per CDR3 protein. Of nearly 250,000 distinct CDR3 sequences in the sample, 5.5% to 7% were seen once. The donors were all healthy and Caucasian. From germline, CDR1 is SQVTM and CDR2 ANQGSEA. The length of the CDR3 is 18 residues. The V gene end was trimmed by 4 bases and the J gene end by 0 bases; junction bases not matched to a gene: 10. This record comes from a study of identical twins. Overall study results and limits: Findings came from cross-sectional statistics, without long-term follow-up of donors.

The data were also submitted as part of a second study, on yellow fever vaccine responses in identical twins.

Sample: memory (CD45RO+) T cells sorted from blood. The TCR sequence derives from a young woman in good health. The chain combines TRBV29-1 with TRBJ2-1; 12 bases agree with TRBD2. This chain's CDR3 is CSVAGGLAGGSSYNEQFF. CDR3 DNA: TGCAGCGTTGCAGGGGGACTAGCGGGTGGGAGCTCCTACAATGAGCAGTTCTTC.